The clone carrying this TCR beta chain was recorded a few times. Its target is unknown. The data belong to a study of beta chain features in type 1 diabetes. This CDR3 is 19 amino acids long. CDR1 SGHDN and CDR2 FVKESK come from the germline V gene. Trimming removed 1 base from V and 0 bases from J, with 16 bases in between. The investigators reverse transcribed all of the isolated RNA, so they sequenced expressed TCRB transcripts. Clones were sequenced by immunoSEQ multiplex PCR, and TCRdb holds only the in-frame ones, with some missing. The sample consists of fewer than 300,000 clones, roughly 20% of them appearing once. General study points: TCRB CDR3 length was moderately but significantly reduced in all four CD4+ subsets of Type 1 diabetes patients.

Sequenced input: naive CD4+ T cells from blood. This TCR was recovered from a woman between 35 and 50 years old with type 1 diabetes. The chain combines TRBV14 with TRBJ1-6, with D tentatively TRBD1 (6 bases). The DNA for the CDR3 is TGTGCCAGCAGCCAAGGAGGGGGAATCCCTTTCTCCTATAATTCACCCCTCCACTTT. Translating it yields CASSQGGGIPFSYNSPLHF. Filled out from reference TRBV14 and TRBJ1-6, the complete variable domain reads EAGVTQFPSHSVIEKGQTVTLRCDPISGHDNLYWYRRVMGKEIKFLLHFVKESKQDESGMPNNRFLAERTGGTYSTLKVQPAELEDSGVYFCASSQGGGIPFSYNSPLHFGNGTRLTVT.